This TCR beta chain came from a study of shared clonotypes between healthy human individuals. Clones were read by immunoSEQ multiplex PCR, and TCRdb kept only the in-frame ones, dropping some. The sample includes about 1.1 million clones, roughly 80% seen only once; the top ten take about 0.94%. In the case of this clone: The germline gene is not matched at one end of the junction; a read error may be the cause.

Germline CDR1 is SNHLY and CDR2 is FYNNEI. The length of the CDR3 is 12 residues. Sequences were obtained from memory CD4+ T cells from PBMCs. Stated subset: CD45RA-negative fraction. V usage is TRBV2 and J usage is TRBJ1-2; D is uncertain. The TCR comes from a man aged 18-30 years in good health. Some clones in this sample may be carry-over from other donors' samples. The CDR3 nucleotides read TGTGCCAGCACTGAAGGGAGCTATGGCTACACCTTC. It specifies CASTEGSYGYTF.